This record concerns one T cell receptor (beta chain) sequence. Antigen: not known. V trimming: 6 bases; J trimming: 9 bases; junction bases outside the gene matches: 3. This CDR3 comprises 11 residues. The germline CDR1 and CDR2 sequences are MGHRA and YSYEKL. Noted time point: cycle 4 day 1 (C4D1), after 5 to 7 weeks of nivolumab. Brentuximab vedotin exposure varied among the patients, all of whom had relapsed after autologous stem cell transplantation. Measured with immunoSEQ multiplex PCR; TCRdb has only the in-frame clones, and not every one. The sample records about 44,000 clones, 66% being singletons. The source of the sample is a study of PD-1 blockade in classical Hodgkin lymphoma. Study outcomes and limitations: Newly diagnosed patients reportedly trailed healthy donors in baseline TCR diversity. Sources of repertoire differences remain undefined, possibly disease activity or prior therapy.

This clonotype was obtained from a human donor with classical Hodgkin lymphoma. The chain is built from TRBV4-1 and TRBJ1-2; 8 positions match TRBD1. The starting material was peripheral blood mononuclear cells (PBMCs), obtained before the fourth cycle of nivolumab. The CDR3: CASSRQGSYTF. CDR3 nucleotide sequence: TGCGCCAGCAGTCGACAGGGGAGCTACACCTTC.